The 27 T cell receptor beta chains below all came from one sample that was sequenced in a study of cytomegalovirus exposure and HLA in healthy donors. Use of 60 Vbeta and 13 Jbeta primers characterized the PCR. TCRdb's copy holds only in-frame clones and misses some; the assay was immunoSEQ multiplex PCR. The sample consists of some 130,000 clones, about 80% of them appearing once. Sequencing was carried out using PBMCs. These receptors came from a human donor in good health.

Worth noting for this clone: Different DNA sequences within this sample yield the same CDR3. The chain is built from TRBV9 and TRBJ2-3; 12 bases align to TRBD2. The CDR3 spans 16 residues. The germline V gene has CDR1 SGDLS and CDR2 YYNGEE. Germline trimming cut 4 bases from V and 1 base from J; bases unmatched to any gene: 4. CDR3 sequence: CASSSRLAGGTDTQYF. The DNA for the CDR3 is TGTGCCAGCAGCTCCCGACTAGCGGGGGGCACAGATACGCAGTATTTT. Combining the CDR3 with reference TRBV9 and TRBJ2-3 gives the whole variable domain DSGVTQTPKHLITATGQRVTLRCSPRSGDLSVYWYQQSLDQGLQFLIQYYNGEERAKGNILERFSAQQFPDLHSELNLSSLELGDSALYFCASSSRLAGGTDTQYFGPGTRLTVL.

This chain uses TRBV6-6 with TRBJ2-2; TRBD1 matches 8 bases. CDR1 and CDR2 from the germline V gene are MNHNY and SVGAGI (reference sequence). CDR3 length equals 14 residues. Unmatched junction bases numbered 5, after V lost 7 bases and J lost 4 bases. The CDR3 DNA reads TGTGCCAGCACCGGACAGGGAAGCACCGGGGAGCTGTTTTTT. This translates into CASTGQGSTGELFF.

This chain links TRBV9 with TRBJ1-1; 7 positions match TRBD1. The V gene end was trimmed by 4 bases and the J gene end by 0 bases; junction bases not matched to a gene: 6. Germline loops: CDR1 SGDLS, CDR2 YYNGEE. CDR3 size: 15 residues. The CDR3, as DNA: TGTGCCAGCAGCCCTCGGGACAGAATGAACACTGAAGCTTTCTTT. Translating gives CASSPRDRMNTEAFF.

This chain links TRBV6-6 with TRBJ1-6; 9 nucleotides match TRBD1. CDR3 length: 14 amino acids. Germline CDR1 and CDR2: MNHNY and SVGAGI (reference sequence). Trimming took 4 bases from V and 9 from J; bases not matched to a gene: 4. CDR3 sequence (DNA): TGTGCCAGCAGTTCACAGGGGGCGCGTTCACCCCTCCACTTT. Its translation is CASSSQGARSPLHF.

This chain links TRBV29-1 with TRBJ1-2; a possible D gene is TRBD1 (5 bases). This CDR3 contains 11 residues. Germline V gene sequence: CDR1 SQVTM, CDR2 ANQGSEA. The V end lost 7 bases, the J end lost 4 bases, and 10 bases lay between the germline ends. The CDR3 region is CSADSSYGYTF. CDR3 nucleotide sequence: TGCAGCGCCGACAGTTCCTATGGCTACACCTTC.

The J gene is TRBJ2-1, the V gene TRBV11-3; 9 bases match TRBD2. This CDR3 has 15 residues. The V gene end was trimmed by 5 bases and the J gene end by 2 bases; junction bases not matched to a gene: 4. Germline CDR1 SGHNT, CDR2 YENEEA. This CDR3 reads CASSRSGGTYNEQFF. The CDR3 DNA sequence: TGTGCCAGCAGCCGAAGCGGGGGGACCTACAATGAGCAGTTCTTC.

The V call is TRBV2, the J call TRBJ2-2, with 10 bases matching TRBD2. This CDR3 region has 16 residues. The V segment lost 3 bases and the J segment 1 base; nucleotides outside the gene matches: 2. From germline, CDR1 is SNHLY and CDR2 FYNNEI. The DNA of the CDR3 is TGTGCCAGCAGTGACTCTAGCGGGGGGAACACCGGGGAGCTGTTTTTT. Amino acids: CASSDSSGGNTGELFF.

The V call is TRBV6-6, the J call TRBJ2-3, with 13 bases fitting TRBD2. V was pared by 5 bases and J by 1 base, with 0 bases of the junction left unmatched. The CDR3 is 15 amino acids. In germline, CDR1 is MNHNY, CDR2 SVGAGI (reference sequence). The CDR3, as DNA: TGTGCCAGCAGTGGGACTAGCGGGGGCACAGATACGCAGTATTTT. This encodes CASSGTSGGTDTQYF.

This chain's CDR3 is CASMEGPNTGELFF. The CDR3 coding sequence is TGTGCCAGCATGGAGGGGCCGAACACCGGGGAGCTGTTTTTT. The rearrangement links TRBV7-2 to TRBJ2-2, with D possibly being TRBD2 (6 bases). The CDR3 is made up of 14 amino acids. The V and J ends lost 7 bases and 0 bases respectively, with 9 bases between them. CDR1 and CDR2 from the germline V gene are SGHTA and FQGNSA.

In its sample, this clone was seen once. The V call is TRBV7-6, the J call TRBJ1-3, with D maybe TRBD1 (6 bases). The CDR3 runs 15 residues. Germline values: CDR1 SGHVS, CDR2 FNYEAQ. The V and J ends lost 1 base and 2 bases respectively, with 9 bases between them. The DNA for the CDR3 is TGTGCCAGCAGCTTAGGTTCAGGGGCTGGAAACACCATATATTTT. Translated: CASSLGSGAGNTIYF. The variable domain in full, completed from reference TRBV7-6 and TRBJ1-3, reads GAGVSQSPRYKVTKRGQDVALRCDPISGHVSLYWYRQALGQGPEFLTYFNYEAQQDKSGLPNDRFSAERPEGSISTLTIQRTEQRDSAMYRCASSLGSGAGNTIYFGEGSWLTVV.

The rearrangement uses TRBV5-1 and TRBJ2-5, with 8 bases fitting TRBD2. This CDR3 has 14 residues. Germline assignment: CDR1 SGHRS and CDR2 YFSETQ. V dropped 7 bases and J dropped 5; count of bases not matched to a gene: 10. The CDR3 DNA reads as TGCGCCAGCCGTCCCGGGACTAGTTTGGAGACCCAGTACTTC. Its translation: CASRPGTSLETQYF.

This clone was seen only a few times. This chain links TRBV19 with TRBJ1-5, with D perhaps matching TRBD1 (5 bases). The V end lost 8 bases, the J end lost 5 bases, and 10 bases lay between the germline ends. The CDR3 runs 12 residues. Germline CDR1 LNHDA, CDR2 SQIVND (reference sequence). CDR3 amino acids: CASSGLDQPQHF. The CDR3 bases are TGTGCCAGTTCAGGGTTGGATCAGCCCCAGCATTTT.

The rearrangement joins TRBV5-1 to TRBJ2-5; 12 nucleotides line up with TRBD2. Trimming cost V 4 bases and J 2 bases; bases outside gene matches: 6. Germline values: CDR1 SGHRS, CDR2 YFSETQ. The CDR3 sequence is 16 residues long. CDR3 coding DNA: TGCGCCAGCAGCACAGGGACTAGCGGGCATCAAGAGACCCAGTACTTC. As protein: CASSTGTSGHQETQYF.

The CDR3: CASRIGDFGELFF. The CDR3, as DNA: TGTGCCAGTAGAATCGGGGATTTCGGGGAGCTGTTTTTT. The chain uses TRBV19 and TRBJ2-2; perhaps TRBD2 as D (5 bases). V dropped 6 bases and J dropped 7 bases, with 12 bases sitting between them. Germline assignment: CDR1 LNHDA and CDR2 SQIVND (reference sequence). CDR3 length: 13 residues.

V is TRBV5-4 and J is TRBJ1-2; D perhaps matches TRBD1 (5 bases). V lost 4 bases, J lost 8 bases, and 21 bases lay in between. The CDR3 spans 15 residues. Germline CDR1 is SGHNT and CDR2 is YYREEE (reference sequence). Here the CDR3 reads CASSGAGGVHFGYTF. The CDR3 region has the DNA TGTGCCAGCAGCGGAGCGGGGGGAGTGCACTTCGGCTACACCTTC.

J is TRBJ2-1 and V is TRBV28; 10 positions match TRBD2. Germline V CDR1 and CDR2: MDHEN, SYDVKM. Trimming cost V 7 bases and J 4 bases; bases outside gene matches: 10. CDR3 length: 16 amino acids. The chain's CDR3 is CASTGAGGPPYNEQFF. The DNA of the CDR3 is TGTGCCAGCACGGGAGCGGGGGGGCCACCTTACAATGAGCAGTTCTTC.

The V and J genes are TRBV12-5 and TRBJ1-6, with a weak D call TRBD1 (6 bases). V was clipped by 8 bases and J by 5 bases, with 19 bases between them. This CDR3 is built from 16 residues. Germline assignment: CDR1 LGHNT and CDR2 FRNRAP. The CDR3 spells CASSAGANTNNSPLHF. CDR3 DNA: TGTGCTAGTTCCGCAGGGGCCAATACAAATAATTCACCCCTCCACTTT. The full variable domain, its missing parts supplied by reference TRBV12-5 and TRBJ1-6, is DARVTQTPRHKVTEMGQEVTMRCQPILGHNTVFWYRQTMMQGLELLAYFRNRAPLDDSGMPKDRFSAEMPDATLATLKIQPSEPRDSAVYFCASSAGANTNNSPLHFGNGTRLTVT.

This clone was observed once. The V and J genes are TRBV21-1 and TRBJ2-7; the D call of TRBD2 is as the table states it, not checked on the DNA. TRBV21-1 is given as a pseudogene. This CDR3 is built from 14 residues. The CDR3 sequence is CASNDWESTYEQYF. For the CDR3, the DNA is TGTGCCAGCAACGACTGGGAGAGCACGTACGAGCAGTACTTC.

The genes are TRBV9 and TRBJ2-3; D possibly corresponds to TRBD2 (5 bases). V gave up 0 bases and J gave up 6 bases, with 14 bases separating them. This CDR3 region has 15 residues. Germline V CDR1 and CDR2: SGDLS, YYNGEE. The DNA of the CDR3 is TGTGCCAGCAGCGTAGAGGACGGGGTCAGTGATACGCAGTATTTT. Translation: CASSVEDGVSDTQYF.

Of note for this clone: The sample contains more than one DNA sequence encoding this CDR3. The DNA of the CDR3 is TGTGCCAGTAGTATAGGGGGGACTCGGGGGGGGTTCACAGATACGCAGTATTTT. It translates to CASSIGGTRGGFTDTQYF. The V call is TRBV19, the J call TRBJ2-3, with 8 bases matching TRBD2. V was clipped by 1 base and J by 2 bases; unmatched bases: 11. CDR3 length: 18 amino acids. In germline, CDR1 is LNHDA, CDR2 SQIVND (reference sequence).

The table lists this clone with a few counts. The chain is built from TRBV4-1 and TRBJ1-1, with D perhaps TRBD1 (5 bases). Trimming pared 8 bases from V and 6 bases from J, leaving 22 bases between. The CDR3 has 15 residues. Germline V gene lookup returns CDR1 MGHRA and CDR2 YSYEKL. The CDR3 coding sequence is TGCGCCAGCTTTGGGGCAGGGCCCCTGAGGCCTGAAGCTTTCTTT. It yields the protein CASFGAGPLRPEAFF.

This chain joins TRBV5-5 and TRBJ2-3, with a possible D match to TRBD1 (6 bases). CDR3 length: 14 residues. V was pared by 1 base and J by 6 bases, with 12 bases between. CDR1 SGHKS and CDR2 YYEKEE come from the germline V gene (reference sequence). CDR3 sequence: CASSLSGDIDTQYF. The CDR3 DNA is TGTGCCAGCAGCTTGTCAGGGGATATTGATACGCAGTATTTT.

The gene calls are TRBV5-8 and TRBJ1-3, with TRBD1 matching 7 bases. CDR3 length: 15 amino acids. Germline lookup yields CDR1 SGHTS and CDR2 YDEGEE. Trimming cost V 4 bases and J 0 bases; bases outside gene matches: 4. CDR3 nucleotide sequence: TGTGCCAGCAGCCCTCGGGACAGCTCTGGAAACACCATATATTTT. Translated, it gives CASSPRDSSGNTIYF.

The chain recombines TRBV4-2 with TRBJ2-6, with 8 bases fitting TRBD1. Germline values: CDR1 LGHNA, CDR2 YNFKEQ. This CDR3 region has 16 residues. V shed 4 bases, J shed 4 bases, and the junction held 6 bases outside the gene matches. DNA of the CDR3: TGTGCCAGCAGCCTGGGACAGGCGGAAGGGGCCAACGTCCTGACTTTC. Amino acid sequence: CASSLGQAEGANVLTF.

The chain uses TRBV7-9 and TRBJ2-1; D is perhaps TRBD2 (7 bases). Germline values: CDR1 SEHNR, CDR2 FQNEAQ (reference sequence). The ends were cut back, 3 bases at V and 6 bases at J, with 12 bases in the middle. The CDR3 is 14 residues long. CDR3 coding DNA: TGTGCCAGCAGCTTCGGGGGGCCGGGCAATGAGCAGTTCTTC. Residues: CASSFGGPGNEQFF.

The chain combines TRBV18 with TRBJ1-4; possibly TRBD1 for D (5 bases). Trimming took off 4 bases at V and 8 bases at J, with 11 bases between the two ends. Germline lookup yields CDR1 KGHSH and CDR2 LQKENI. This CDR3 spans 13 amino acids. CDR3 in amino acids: CASSRQGTEKLFF. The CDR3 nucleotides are TGTGCCAGCTCACGGCAGGGAACGGAAAAACTGTTTTTT. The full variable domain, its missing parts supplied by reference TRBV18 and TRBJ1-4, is NAGVMQNPRHLVRRRGQEARLRCSPMKGHSHVYWYRQLPEEGLKFMVYLQKENIIDESGMPKERFSAEFPKEGPSILRIQQVVRGDSAAYFCASSRQGTEKLFFGSGTQLSVL.

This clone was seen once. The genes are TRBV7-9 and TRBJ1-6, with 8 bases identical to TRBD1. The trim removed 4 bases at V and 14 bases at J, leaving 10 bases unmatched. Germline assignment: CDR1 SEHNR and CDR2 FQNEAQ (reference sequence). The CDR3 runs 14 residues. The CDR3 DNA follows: TGTGCCAGCAGCTCAGGACAGGGCTCCTTCTCCCTCCACTTT. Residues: CASSSGQGSFSLHF.